The text below deals with one TCR beta chain. Only a few counts were recorded for this clone. Its cognate antigen has yet to be identified. Base qualities are not at hand, and no much larger clone is one base apart. The immunoSEQ Assay, a bias-controlled multiplex PCR, was used to amplify TCRbeta CDR3 regions from genomic DNA. As for the authors' bioinformatics: The number of nucleated cells in each sample was estimated from the amplification of reference gene primers within the assay. Sequence reads were collapsed and filtered to measure the absolute abundance of every unique TCRbeta CDR3 rearrangement. Productive Simpson clonality was computed per sample as the square root of Simpson's diversity index over productive rearrangements. The immuneACCESS repertoire file appears here via TCRdb, limited to in-frame rearrangements. These files lack a portion of the clones; in checked studies, under half of the deficit traces to unresolved V genes, and the cause of the others is not known. V and J calls and clone size are copied from that table; D and trimming were computed from the DNA. In all, the sample holds approximately 25,000 clones, and roughly 79% of those were seen once. Clones ranked in the top ten supply more than 13% of the sample.

The sample is drawn from a study of blood T cell repertoires in COVID-19 (dated by TCRdb to between 2020 and 2021). Regarding the study in general: The collaborator samples originated in the United States, Italy and Spain and spanned the acute and convalescent phases of COVID-19. The prospective study material was composed of cDNA or gDNA derived from T cells, B-cell-depleted T cells, or PBMCs. The dataset comprised deeply sampled blood TCRbeta repertoires from subjects exposed to, actively infected with, or recovered from COVID-19. The repertoires were released in a freely available public database intended as a resource for research on the immune response to SARS-CoV-2. The samples were drawn from two sources: the first 160 participants of the ongoing ImmuneRACE study, and 1,200 or so subjects contributed by 6 global collaborators. The sample metadata nearly always contained a de-identified subject ID, COVID-19 status, age in years and sex. Where HLA class I and class II types were available, the types were taken from metadata supplied by the sample provider, not from assay-based typing.

The collaborating institutions used their own protocols to collect whole blood in K2EDTA tubes. For TCRbeta analysis, collaborators shipped samples in one of three forms: frozen whole blood, isolated PBMCs, or DNA extracted from either of those sample types. The full study reports these points: The amount of clinical and demographic metadata varied by source and participant and was provided uncurated.

This clonotype was obtained from a man at least 80 years old with active or convalescent COVID-19. Sequencing was carried out using peripheral blood.

The DNA is as follows: TGTGCCAGCAGCTTAATAGGGGGCGCGGGTGAGCAGTTCTTC. This yields the protein CASSLIGGAGEQFF. The chain is encoded by TRBV11-2 joined to TRBJ2-1, and 7 bases in between align with TRBD1. The V end gives up 2 bases and the J end 9 bases, leaving 7 bases in the junction not matched to a gene. Inclusive of the bounding cysteine and phenylalanine, the CDR3 is 14 residues long. Left in the record is the CDR3 DNA by itself, 42 bases read in frame from the first base. Per the germline V gene, SGHAT is the CDR1 and FQNNGV is the CDR2.